This T cell receptor beta chain emerged from a study of PD-L1 blockade in urothelial cancer. The overall study: Investigators checked blood 3 weeks (second dose) and 6 weeks after treatment start.

Time point reported: peripheral blood 6 weeks after treatment start. V was shortened by 6 bases and J by 6 bases, with 14 bases between the two germline ends. Germline V gene lookup returns CDR1 SNHLY and CDR2 FYNNEI. This CDR3 is built from 13 residues. Sequencing used immunoSEQ multiplex PCR; TCRdb keeps in-frame clones, though not all of them. Of about 19,000 clones in the sample, about 80% were seen once. This clone was recorded a few times. The receptor was isolated from a man aged 45-60 years with urothelial cancer. The chain couples TRBV2 to TRBJ1-2; D is possibly TRBD1 (5 bases). This specimen was PBMCs, taken around atezolizumab (anti-PD-L1) treatment. The CDR3 loop is CASSDLRGNGYTF. CDR3 nucleotide sequence: TGTGCCAGCAGCGACTTACGGGGGAATGGCTACACCTTC.